The 10 T cell receptor beta chains presented below share a single source sample, sequenced in a study of shared clonotypes between healthy human individuals. Cells designated naive CD8 were CD45RO-negative and were positively selected for CCR7, with terminally differentiated effector memory CD45RA+ cells excluded. Here immunoSEQ multiplex PCR was the method, and the copy in TCRdb shows in-frame clones only, minus some. The repertoire has around 610,000 clones, 96% of them found once; the top ten carry approximately 0.12%. The sequenced sample consisted of naive CD8+ T cells sorted from blood. These receptors all stem from a woman in her twenties or thirties in good health.

The chain combines TRBV27 with TRBJ2-1; 14 bases are a match to TRBD2. The CDR3 runs to 15 residues. With V trimmed by 6 bases and J by 9 bases, 7 bases remained unmatched. CDR1 MNHEY and CDR2 SMNVEV come from the germline V gene (reference sequence). CDR3 residues: CASSGGLAGVGEQFF. The CDR3 DNA reads TGTGCCAGCAGCGGGGGACTAGCGGGAGTTGGTGAGCAGTTCTTC.

The J gene is TRBJ1-5, the V gene TRBV29-1; TRBD1 is a possible D gene (6 bases). The germline gives CDR1 SQVTM, CDR2 ANQGSEA. V was cut by 6 bases and J by 8 bases, with 17 bases left in between. CDR3 length: 13 amino acids. The CDR3 loop reads CSVRVDSAEPQHF. CDR3 coding DNA: TGCAGCGTACGGGTGGACAGTGCGGAGCCCCAGCATTTT. The full variable domain, completed using reference TRBV29-1 and TRBJ1-5, is SAVISQKPSRDICQRGTSLTIQCQVDSQVTMMFWYRQQPGQSLTLIATANQGSEATYESGFVIDKFPISRPNLTFSTLTVSNMSPEDSSIYLCSVRVDSAEPQHFGDGTRLSIL.

The chain joins TRBV28 to TRBJ1-2; 7 bases map to TRBD1. J lost 8 bases, V lost 2 bases, and 11 bases had no gene match. Germline CDR1 is MDHEN and CDR2 is SYDVKM. The CDR3 sequence is 15 residues long. The CDR3 here is CASSLLAGGLGGYTF. The CDR3 bases are TGTGCCAGCAGTTTACTTGCAGGGGGACTGGGGGGCTACACCTTC.

The CDR3 DNA reads as TGCGCCAGCAGCCAAGTTCTCTCCGCCGGGGAGCTGTTTTTT. This translates into CASSQVLSAGELFF. The genes are TRBV4-1 and TRBJ2-2; D not resolved. Germline values: CDR1 MGHRA, CDR2 YSYEKL. The CDR3 contains 14 residues. Trimming removed 1 base from V and 6 bases from J, with 9 bases in between.

The sample holds one count of this clone. The rearrangement links TRBV27 to TRBJ1-1; possibly TRBD1 for D (5 bases). Trimming shortened V by 7 bases and J by 4 bases, and 16 bases separated the two germline ends. CDR1 is MNHEY, CDR2 SMNVEV, per germline (reference sequence). The CDR3 sequence is 14 residues long. The CDR3 DNA follows: TGTGCCAGCACGTCGGGGGGAAGGGGCACTGAAGCTTTCTTT. Translating it yields CASTSGGRGTEAFF.

This clone was seen only a few times. The V gene is TRBV19, the J gene TRBJ1-1; 8 bases map to TRBD1. CDR1 and CDR2 (germline): LNHDA, SQIVND (reference sequence). This CDR3 has 13 residues. The ends lost 4 bases at V and 6 bases at J; junction bases unmatched: 4. The CDR3 DNA is TGTGCCAGTAGTAGGACAGGGACGGCTGAAGCTTTCTTT. Amino acid sequence: CASSRTGTAEAFF.

This clone was picked up one time. The J gene is TRBJ2-7, the V gene TRBV28; D gene ambiguous. With 3 bases removed from V and 1 base from J, the gap between germline ends came to 10 bases. The CDR3 length is 14 residues. Germline assignment: CDR1 MDHEN and CDR2 SYDVKM. CDR3 region: CASSFPSPSYEQYF. The CDR3, as DNA: TGTGCCAGCAGTTTTCCCAGCCCTTCCTACGAGCAGTACTTC.

The chain combines TRBV13 with TRBJ1-4; D gene ambiguous. Germline CDR1 is PRHDT and CDR2 is FYEKMQ (reference sequence). V was shortened by 5 bases and J by 7 bases, with 11 bases between the two germline ends. The length of the CDR3 is 13 residues. The CDR3 spells CASSPGSAEKLFF. The CDR3 bases are TGTGCCAGCAGCCCCGGGAGTGCTGAAAAACTGTTTTTT.

The CDR3: CASSEREGREHEQFF. DNA of the CDR3: TGTGCCAGCAGTGAGCGGGAGGGCCGGGAGCATGAGCAGTTCTTC. V is TRBV2 and J is TRBJ2-1; the match to TRBD2 covers 9 bases. The ends lost 3 bases at V and 8 bases at J; junction bases unmatched: 8. Germline V gives CDR1 SNHLY, CDR2 FYNNEI. The CDR3 has 15 amino acids.

The chain couples TRBV9 to TRBJ1-2; D is unclear. There are 12 residues in the CDR3. V was cut by 4 bases and J by 4 bases, with 8 bases left in between. The germline gives CDR1 SGDLS, CDR2 YYNGEE. The CDR3 DNA reads TGTGCCAGCAGCTCCGGCCTCTATGGCTACACCTTC. Protein product: CASSSGLYGYTF.